This is a list of T cell receptor beta chains from one sample in a study of blood T cell repertoires in COVID-19. The protocol was immunoSEQ multiplex PCR, while the TCRdb copy is restricted to in-frame clones and leaves out a portion. The sample holds under 250,000 clones, 65% to 85% seen once. Sequences were obtained from peripheral blood. These receptors came from a man in his forties with active or convalescent COVID-19. The CDR3 runs from the conserved cysteine through the conserved F or W. D genes are given only for firm matches. Some rows mark clone size as missing; the rest say once, few, many or name a class of expanded clone.

>NA|NA|TRBJ2-7|14|TRBV6-5
TGTGCCAGCAGCGACATAACAAGGACAAACGAGCAGTACTTC
CASSDITRTNEQYF
>NA|TRBD1|TRBJ2-7|15|TRBV3-1/TRBV3-2
TGTGCCAGCAGCGCAATGGGACAGGGCTCTTACGAGCAGTACTTC
CASSAMGQGSYEQYF
>NA|NA|TRBJ2-1|11|TRBV30
TGTGCCTGGAGGTCCGGCAATGAGCAGTTCTTC
CAWRSGNEQFF
>NA|TRBD1|TRBJ1-1|15|TRBV24-1
TGTGCCACCAGTGATGGACAGGGTCTGAACACTGAAGCTTTCTTT
CATSDGQGLNTEAFF
>NA|NA|TRBJ2-7|14|TRBV30
TGTGCTATGGAATGGGGGGACAGCTCCTACGAGCAGTACTTC
CAMEWGDSSYEQYF
>NA|NA|TRBJ1-5|15|TRBV27
TGTGCCAGCAGTTTAGCGGGGGCCGTGAATCAGCCCCAGCATTTT
CASSLAGAVNQPQHF
>NA|NA|TRBJ2-2|14|TRBV5-4
TGTGCCAGCAGCCGGGGACAGAACACCGGGGAGCTGTTTTTT
CASSRGQNTGELFF
>NA|NA|TRBJ2-7|16|TRBV21-1
TGTGCCAGCAGCCGAGACGGAAGAAGCGACGTCTACGAGCAGTACTTC
CASSRDGRSDVYEQYF
>NA|TRBD2|TRBJ2-1|15|TRBV11-3
TGTGCCAGCAGCGCCGGGACTAGCGCGGACAATGAGCAGTTCTTC
CASSAGTSADNEQFF
>NA|TRBD1|TRBJ2-1|16|TRBV7-2
TGTGCCAGCAGCTTACCCGGACAGGGTGTAAGTAATGAGCAGTTCTTC
CASSLPGQGVSNEQFF
>NA|TRBD1|TRBJ2-2|14|TRBV11-3
TGTGCCAGCAGCTCGGACAGGGAGGCCGGGGAGCTGTTTTTT
CASSSDREAGELFF
>NA|NA|TRBJ1-5|15|TRBV5-5
TGTGCCAGCAGCTGGAGGGCGGGTTTGAATCAGCCCCAGCATTTT
CASSWRAGLNQPQHF
>NA|NA|TRBJ1-1|15|TRBV7-9
TGTGCCAGCAGCTTAGTACCGTCGAGGACAGTTGAAGCTTTCTTT
CASSLVPSRTVEAFF
>NA|NA|TRBJ1-6|16|TRBV3-1/TRBV3-2
TGTGCCAGCAGCCAAGACGTGGGCACAGGGAATTCACCCCTCCACTTT
CASSQDVGTGNSPLHF
>NA|NA|TRBJ1-5|13|TRBV30
TGTGCCTGGAGTGTCGCGGTGAATCAGCCCCAGCATTTT
CAWSVAVNQPQHF
>NA|TRBD2|TRBJ2-5|15|TRBV7-3
TGTGCCAGCAGCCCCCGCGGGGGGGGAGGAGAGACCCAGTACTTC
CASSPRGGGGETQYF
>NA|TRBD1|TRBJ1-2|14|TRBV7-2
TGTGCCAGCAGCTTAGGAACAGGGGGCTATGGCTACACCTTC
CASSLGTGGYGYTF
>NA|TRBD1|TRBJ1-2|14|TRBV19
TGTGCCAGTAATCCGACAGGGGGCGGTTATGGCTACACCTTC
CASNPTGGGYGYTF
>NA|NA|TRBJ1-1|14|TRBV4-2
TGTGCCAGCAGCCAAGTAACGGAGGACACTGAAGCTTTCTTT
CASSQVTEDTEAFF
>NA|NA|TRBJ1-3|15|TRBV30
TGTGCCTGGACTGAGCGGGCAGGGCCAGGAAACACCATATATTTT
CAWTERAGPGNTIYF
>NA|TRBD2|TRBJ2-3|14|TRBV10-1
TGCGCCAGCAGCGTAGCGGGAGGGACAGATACGCAGTATTTT
CASSVAGGTDTQYF
>NA|NA|TRBJ1-2|13|TRBV6-4
TGTGCCAGCAGCCCAGGGGTCGCCTATGGCTACACCTTC
CASSPGVAYGYTF
>NA|NA|TRBJ1-5|15|TRBV19
TGTGCCAGTAGTATCGCATCGGGGGTTAATCAGCCCCAGCATTTT
CASSIASGVNQPQHF
>NA|TRBD2|TRBJ2-3|15|TRBV7-9
TGTGCCAGCAGCTTACACCGGGGGGGCGCAGATACGCAGTATTTT
CASSLHRGGADTQYF
>NA|NA|TRBJ1-2|13|TRBV12-3/TRBV12-4
TGTGCCAGCAGTTTTCCCGCTAACTATGGCTACACCTTC
CASSFPANYGYTF
>NA|NA|TRBJ2-3|17|TRBV7-2
TGTGCCAGCAGCTCCACCCGGGCCGGGGGGCGCACAGATACGCAGTATTTT
CASSSTRAGGRTDTQYF
>NA|NA|TRBJ2-6|15|TRBV5-1
TGCGCCAGCAGCCCCGGAGGGGGGAGGGTCAACGTCCTGACTTTC
CASSPGGGRVNVLTF
>NA|NA|TRBJ1-1|15|TRBV2
TGTGCCAGCACACCGGGTGCTTCGGGTGACACTGAAGCTTTCTTT
CASTPGASGDTEAFF
>NA|NA|TRBJ2-5|13|TRBV7-6
TGTGCCAGCAGCTTGGCGGAGGGAGAGACCCAGTACTTC
CASSLAEGETQYF
>NA|NA|TRBJ1-6|13|TRBV7-2
TGTGCCAGCAGCCCCGACATTAATTCACCCCTCCACTTT
CASSPDINSPLHF
>NA|NA|TRBJ1-1|15|TRBV2
TGTGCCAGCAGTCCTCTGACATTACCGAACACTGAAGCTTTCTTT
CASSPLTLPNTEAFF
>NA|NA|TRBJ1-2|12|TRBV30
TGTGCCTGGAGTTCAGGGGAGGGTGGCTACACCTTC
CAWSSGEGGYTF
>NA|NA|TRBJ1-2|13|TRBV2
TGTGCCAGCAGTGATGACAACAACTATGGCTACACCTTC
CASSDDNNYGYTF
>NA|NA|TRBJ1-2|16|TRBV18
TGTGCCAGCTCACCGCTCGGATCGGGTCCTAACTATGGCTACACCTTC
CASSPLGSGPNYGYTF
>NA|TRBD2|TRBJ2-7|16|TRBV28
TGTGCCAGCAGTTTCGGGACCGGGACTAGCGCTAAGGAGCAGTACTTC
CASSFGTGTSAKEQYF
>NA|TRBD1|TRBJ1-2|16|TRBV5-1
TGCGCCAGCAGCCCCGACTCTACAGGGGGAGTAGATGGCTACACCTTC
CASSPDSTGGVDGYTF
>few|TRBD2|TRBJ2-5|17|TRBV25-1
TGTGCCAGCAGTGAAGGCAGGACTAGCGGGCAACAAGAGACCCAGTACTTC
CASSEGRTSGQQETQYF
>NA|TRBD1|TRBJ1-4|14|TRBV10-2
TGCGCCAGCCGCGGAGGGACAGCTAATGAAAAACTGTTTTTT
CASRGGTANEKLFF
>NA|NA|TRBJ2-3|13|TRBV19
TGTGCCAGTAGTGGCACCACAGGGATCGCGCAGTATTTT
CASSGTTGIAQYF